The 12 T cell receptor beta chains given below trace back to one sample, sequenced in a study of PD-1 blockade in classical Hodgkin lymphoma. Assay used: immunoSEQ multiplex PCR; TCRdb lists only in-frame clones, some missing. The data show 4,500 to 6,000 clones, about 65% seen once. The sample's time point: cycle 4 day 1 (C4D1), after less than seven weeks of nivolumab. Every patient experienced relapse after autologous stem cell transplantation, and brentuximab vedotin exposure varied. Thawed PBMCs underwent magnetic negative selection to obtain purified CD8+ T cells. Here the sequenced sample was CD8+ T cells from blood, taken before the fourth cycle of nivolumab. The source of these receptors is a human donor with classical Hodgkin lymphoma.

The chain links TRBV7-3 to TRBJ2-1; TRBD2 is a possible D gene (6 bases). V was shortened by 3 bases and J by 9 bases, with 24 bases between the two germline ends. CDR1 and CDR2 from the germline V gene are SGHTA and FQGTGA. This CDR3 comprises 17 residues. The chain's CDR3 is CASSFGDSGKGFGEQFF. The CDR3 nucleotides are TGTGCCAGCAGCTTTGGGGATAGCGGTAAAGGCTTCGGTGAGCAGTTCTTC.

This sequence joins TRBV11-1 and TRBJ2-7; 8 nucleotides agree with TRBD1. The CDR3 sequence is 14 residues long. The V gene end was trimmed by 5 bases and the J gene end by 6 bases; junction bases not matched to a gene: 9. CDR1 and CDR2 from the germline V gene are SGHAT and FQDESV (reference sequence). The CDR3: CASSRTGNSREQYF. The CDR3 nucleotides are TGTGCCAGCAGCCGGACAGGGAATTCGCGCGAGCAGTACTTC.

The chain couples TRBV4-1 to TRBJ2-7, with D perhaps matching TRBD2 (6 bases). The germline V gene has CDR1 MGHRA and CDR2 YSYEKL. This CDR3 is 18 amino acids long. Trimming pared 5 bases from V and 0 bases from J, leaving 23 bases between. The CDR3 region is CASSLAAGLTFSSYEQYF. CDR3 sequence (DNA): TGCGCCAGCAGCTTAGCGGCCGGTCTTACCTTTAGCTCCTACGAGCAGTACTTC.

This clone is judged medium-sized. The chain has TRBV18 and TRBJ2-7; a weak D match, TRBD2 (5 bases). The CDR3 runs to 14 residues. Germline values: CDR1 KGHSH, CDR2 LQKENI. V was pared by 0 bases and J by 1 base, with 7 bases between. Here the CDR3 reads CASSPPEESYEQYF. CDR3 bases: TGTGCCAGCTCACCACCGGAGGAATCCTACGAGCAGTACTTC. The entire variable domain, with the rest obtained from reference TRBV18 and TRBJ2-7, is as follows: NAGVMQNPRHLVRRRGQEARLRCSPMKGHSHVYWYRQLPEEGLKFMVYLQKENIIDESGMPKERFSAEFPKEGPSILRIQQVVRGDSAAYFCASSPPEESYEQYFGPGTRLTVT.

The chain employs TRBV12-5 and TRBJ2-1, with a weak D call TRBD2 (6 bases). This CDR3 is 15 amino acids long. CDR1 and CDR2 (germline): LGHNT, FRNRAP. V shed 9 bases and J shed 2 bases, with 17 bases lying between them. The CDR3 DNA follows: TGTGCTAGCTCCCAAAAGGGACTTACCTACAATGAGCAGTTCTTC. Translated, it gives CASSQKGLTYNEQFF.

This clone occurred a few times. The rearrangement uses TRBV10-2 and TRBJ1-3; 8 nucleotides line up with TRBD1. This CDR3 is built from 18 residues. J was trimmed by 7 bases and V by 0 bases; bases with no gene match: 14. CDR1 WSHSY and CDR2 SAAADI come from the germline V gene. DNA of the CDR3: TGCGCCAGCAGTGAGTCGCCACAGGGGGAATGGAAAAGGAACACCATATATTTT. Amino acid sequence: CASSESPQGEWKRNTIYF.

With regard to this clone: At one of its ends the junction is not consistent with the germline gene, which may arise from a read error. J is TRBJ2-1 and V is TRBV7-7; D remains ambiguous. The CDR3 covers 9 residues. Germline V gene sequence: CDR1 SSHAT, CDR2 FNYEAQ (reference sequence). This CDR3 is CASTGEQFF. As DNA, the CDR3 is TGTGCTAGCACCGGTGAGCAGTTCTTC.

V and J are TRBV11-2 and TRBJ1-2; D is uncertain. With 4 bases removed from V and 4 bases from J, the gap between germline ends came to 13 bases. CDR3 size: 14 residues. The germline gives CDR1 SGHAT, CDR2 FQNNGV. The CDR3 DNA reads TGTGCCAGCAGCTCAACCCCCAGTTCCTATGGCTACACCTTC. It yields the protein CASSSTPSSYGYTF.

The genes are TRBV19 and TRBJ2-1; 8 bases align to TRBD2. This CDR3 is built from 16 residues. Looked up from germline, CDR1 is LNHDA and CDR2 is SQIVND (reference sequence). J gave up 5 bases and V 4 bases, and 10 bases lay outside the gene matches. The CDR3 nucleotides are TGTGCCAGTAGTACCCGGACTAGCCTCACAGACAATGAGCAGTTCTTC. Translating gives CASSTRTSLTDNEQFF.

Concerning this clone itself: The sample holds other DNA sequences that translate to the same CDR3. The chain couples TRBV6-5 to TRBJ1-1, with D perhaps matching TRBD1 (6 bases). This CDR3 has 13 residues. CDR1 MNHEY and CDR2 SVGAGI come from the germline V gene. Trimming shortened V by 6 bases and J by 1 base, and 9 bases separated the two germline ends. This CDR3 reads CASSSGQNTEAFF. CDR3 coding DNA: TGTGCCAGCAGCTCGGGACAGAACACTGAAGCTTTCTTT.

The V call is TRBV4-1, the J call TRBJ2-5; 11 nucleotides align to TRBD2. The DNA end is more similar to TRBJ2-7, so the J call may be wrong. The V gene's germline CDR1 is MGHRA and CDR2 YSYEKL. The CDR3 loop spans 17 amino acids. CDR3 protein: CASSQRVPGLAVYEQYF. In nucleotides, the CDR3 is TGCGCCAGCAGCCAAAGAGTCCCGGGACTAGCGGTCTACGAGCAGTACTTC.

The chain joins TRBV7-9 to TRBJ2-5; 12 bases fit TRBD2. Germline V gene lookup returns CDR1 SEHNR and CDR2 FQNEAQ (reference sequence). V was clipped by 6 bases and J by 5 bases; unmatched bases: 4. This CDR3 region has 14 residues. Here the CDR3 DNA reads TGTGCCAGCAGGCAACTAGCGGGAGGTGAGACCCAGTACTTC. This codes for CASRQLAGGETQYF.